The 22 T cell receptor beta chains below were found in one sample sequenced in a study of type 1 regulatory T cells. TCRdb re-analysed the reads in MiXCR, keeping a single row per CDR3 protein. The sample carries about 62,000 distinct CDR3 sequences, roughly two thirds recorded once. Their antigen targets remain unknown. Sample: cultured non-Tr1 T cells, either the whole culture or a sorted T cell fraction (not recorded which). Receptors originate from a human donor in good health.

The chain joins TRBV2 to TRBJ2-7, with D uncertain. The germline CDR1 and CDR2 sequences are SNHLY and FYNNEI. The CDR3 length is 12 residues. Trimming removed 10 bases from V and 3 bases from J, with 13 bases in between. CDR3 nucleotide sequence: TGTGCCACCGCGTCGGATGGCTACGAGCAGTACTTC. Translated, it gives CATASDGYEQYF.

The chain recombines TRBV6-2 or TRBV6-3 with TRBJ2-5; either TRBD1 or TRBD2 may supply D (5 bases each). The CDR3 is 16 residues long. Trimming removed 5 bases at V and 2 bases at J, with 18 bases between. CDR1 and CDR2 (germline): MNHEY, SVGEGT. The DNA for the CDR3 is TGTGCCAGCAGTCGCCCGGGACCCAGGACGCAAGAGACCCAGTACTTC. Translating gives CASSRPGPRTQETQYF.

The chain recombines TRBV5-1 with TRBJ2-1; 9 bases are shared with TRBD1. After removal of 0 bases from V and 2 bases from J, the junction contained 3 bases not matched to a gene. In germline, CDR1 is SGHRS, CDR2 YFSETQ. This CDR3 has 16 amino acids. DNA for the CDR3: TGCGCCAGCAGCTTGGATGGACAGGGGACCTACAATGAGCAGTTCTTC. Translated, it gives CASSLDGQGTYNEQFF.

The CDR3 is CASSDKQGATNEKLFF. CDR3 DNA sequence: TGTGCCAGCAGCGATAAACAGGGGGCAACTAATGAAAAACTGTTTTTT. This rearrangement joins TRBV5-4 to TRBJ1-4, with 8 bases identical to TRBD1. The length of the CDR3 is 16 residues. Germline values: CDR1 SGHNT, CDR2 YYREEE (reference sequence). V gave up 4 bases and J gave up 0 bases; unmatched junction bases: 5.

The rearrangement links TRBV7-9 to TRBJ2-5; 10 bases map to TRBD1. J gave up 8 bases and V 6 bases, and 9 bases lay outside the gene matches. The CDR3 totals 14 residues. Germline CDR1 SEHNR, CDR2 FQNEAQ (reference sequence). The CDR3 DNA follows: TGTGCCAGCAGAGATACCGGGACAGGGGATACCCAGTACTTC. Encoded protein: CASRDTGTGDTQYF. The whole variable domain, remainder taken from reference TRBV7-9 and TRBJ2-5, is DTGVSQNPRHKITKRGQNVTFRCDPISEHNRLYWYRQTLGQGPEFLTYFQNEAQLEKSRLLSDRFSAERPKGSFSTLEIQRTEQGDSAMYLCASRDTGTGDTQYFGPGTRLLVL.

The gene calls are TRBV5-1 and TRBJ2-7, with D possibly TRBD2 on 6 matching bases. Germline loops: CDR1 SGHRS, CDR2 YFSETQ. This CDR3 is built from 14 residues. Trimming took off 3 bases at V and 2 bases at J, with 12 bases between the two ends. CDR3 in amino acids: CASSSAAGTYEQYF. In DNA, the CDR3 is TGCGCCAGCAGCTCGGCGGCGGGAACCTACGAGCAGTACTTC.

The chain recombines TRBV29-1 with TRBJ1-3; unclear D gene. This CDR3 spans 12 amino acids. Trimming took 7 bases from V and 4 from J, leaving 11 bases between them. Germline-derived CDR1 and CDR2 are SQVTM and ANQGSEA. In DNA, the CDR3 is TGCAGCGCGGGGTCTTCGGGAAACACCATATATTTT. Protein product: CSAGSSGNTIYF.

The chain has TRBV6-5 and TRBJ1-3; D perhaps matches TRBD1 (6 bases). This CDR3 spans 16 amino acids. The V end was cut by 5 bases, the J end by 0 bases, with 14 bases between. The germline V gene has CDR1 MNHEY and CDR2 SVGAGI. This CDR3 is CASSNGGTSSGNTIYF. In nucleotides, the CDR3 is TGTGCCAGCAGTAATGGGGGCACGAGCTCTGGAAACACCATATATTTT.

Only a few counts were recorded for this clonotype. This sequence joins TRBV18 and TRBJ1-2, with 8 bases identical to TRBD1. The V segment lost 4 bases and the J segment 2 bases; nucleotides outside the gene matches: 9. The CDR3 contains 16 residues. From germline, CDR1 is KGHSH and CDR2 LQKENI. The CDR3 DNA reads TGTGCCAGCTCACGGGGGATGACAGGGGCCAACTATGGCTACACCTTC. Encoded protein: CASSRGMTGANYGYTF.

The chain employs TRBV10-3 and TRBJ2-3, with TRBD1 identical over 8 bases. CDR1 and CDR2 (germline): ENHRY, SYGVKD. V dropped 2 bases and J dropped 4; count of bases not matched to a gene: 2. This CDR3 has 14 residues. The chain's CDR3 is CAISEGQGPDTQYF. For the CDR3, the DNA is TGTGCCATCAGTGAGGGACAGGGCCCAGATACGCAGTATTTT.

This chain links TRBV28 with TRBJ2-1, with 14 bases matching TRBD2. V lost 6 bases, J lost 10 bases, and 11 bases stayed unmatched. The CDR3 has 16 amino acids. The germline gives CDR1 MDHEN, CDR2 SYDVKM. The CDR3 DNA reads TGTGCCAGCAGCTCAACCCGACTAGCGGGGGGGTTGGAGCAGTTCTTC. It yields the protein CASSSTRLAGGLEQFF.

The V gene is TRBV10-3, the J gene TRBJ2-5, with TRBD1 identical over 12 bases. This CDR3 is built from 15 residues. V dropped 3 bases and J dropped 4; count of bases not matched to a gene: 3. The germline gives CDR1 ENHRY, CDR2 SYGVKD. The CDR3 spells CAISDPGQGAETQYF. The CDR3, as DNA: TGTGCCATCAGTGACCCGGGACAGGGGGCAGAGACCCAGTACTTC.

The V gene is TRBV7-2, the J gene TRBJ2-5; D is undetermined. Germline CDR1 and CDR2: SGHTA and FQGNSA. The V end lost 8 bases, the J end lost 5 bases, and 3 bases lay between the germline ends. The CDR3 length is 9 residues. CDR3 in DNA: TGTGCCAGCGGGGAGACCCAGTACTTC. As protein: CASGETQYF.

The chain recombines TRBV6-2 or TRBV6-3 with TRBJ2-7; no definite D call. CDR3 size: 12 residues. V was cut by 1 base and J by 6 bases, with 7 bases left in between. In germline, CDR1 is MNHEY, CDR2 SVGEGT. In DNA, the CDR3 is TGTGCCAGCAGTTACTTACCCACCGAGCAGTACTTC. This gives the protein CASSYLPTEQYF.

V is TRBV6-5 and J is TRBJ2-5; maybe TRBD2 (5 bases). The V gene's germline CDR1 is MNHEY and CDR2 SVGAGI. The CDR3 consists of 13 residues. Between the trimmed V and J ends, which lost 6 bases and 0 bases, there was a span of 8 bases. The DNA for the CDR3 is TGTGCCAGCAGCCGGACTTACCAAGAGACCCAGTACTTC. Its translation: CASSRTYQETQYF.

This clonotype was found a few times. The chain joins TRBV29-1 to TRBJ2-1; TRBD2 matches 11 bases. This CDR3 contains 15 residues. J gave up 7 bases and V 7 bases, and 12 bases lay outside the gene matches. Germline CDR1 reads SQVTM; CDR2 reads ANQGSEA. In DNA, the CDR3 is TGCAGCGCTCGGGCAGGCGGGACTAGCGGAAATGAGCAGTTCTTC. Amino acid sequence: CSARAGGTSGNEQFF.

This clonotype was picked up a small number of times. The chain has TRBV5-1 and TRBJ2-2, with TRBD1 identical over 7 bases. CDR3 length equals 16 residues. Germline CDR1 and CDR2: SGHRS and YFSETQ. V shed 4 bases, J shed 2 bases, and the junction held 8 bases outside the gene matches. CDR3 sequence (DNA): TGCGCCAGCAGCCATTTGGGACAGAATAACACCGGGGAGCTGTTTTTT. Translated: CASSHLGQNNTGELFF.

This rearrangement joins TRBV3-1 to TRBJ2-3; either TRBD1 or TRBD2 may supply D (6 bases each). Germline loops: CDR1 LGHDT, CDR2 YNNKEL (reference sequence). Trimming left V 4 bases short and J 4 bases short, with 27 bases between. The CDR3 loop spans 19 amino acids. The DNA of the CDR3 is TGTGCCAGCAGCCCCACCCAGAGGGGGGTTGGGAAAAGGGCAGATACGCAGTATTTT. This encodes CASSPTQRGVGKRADTQYF.

CDR3 in DNA: TGTGCCAGCAGGCGAGGGGGCTCTGGAAACACCATATATTTT. Its protein product is CASRRGGSGNTIYF. V and J are TRBV6-5 and TRBJ1-3, with D possibly being TRBD1 (6 bases). The V gene lost 6 bases and the J gene lost 0 bases, with 9 bases spanning the gap. The CDR3 has 14 amino acids. Per the germline V gene, CDR1 is MNHEY and CDR2 is SVGAGI.

The chain couples TRBV7-9 to TRBJ2-1; 9 nucleotides line up with TRBD1. The J segment lost 6 bases and the V segment lost 4 bases, leaving 10 bases of the junction unmatched. CDR3 length: 16 residues. CDR1 SEHNR and CDR2 FQNEAQ come from the germline V gene (reference sequence). The CDR3 nucleotides are TGTGCCAGCAGCTCACAGACAGGGGGTCTCTCCAATGAGCAGTTCTTC. This encodes CASSSQTGGLSNEQFF.

The genes are TRBV7-8 and TRBJ2-4, with D possibly matching TRBD1 (6 bases). CDR1 and CDR2 from the germline V gene are SGHVS and FQNEAQ. This CDR3 comprises 14 residues. V was clipped by 2 bases and J by 7 bases, with 12 bases between them. The CDR3 spells CASSLQGSGNIQYF. CDR3 in DNA: TGTGCCAGCAGCTTACAGGGGAGTGGGAACATTCAGTACTTC.

The sample holds one count of this clonotype. The chain joins TRBV5-5 to TRBJ1-2; D ambiguous. The CDR3 runs to 13 residues. Per the germline V gene, CDR1 is SGHKS and CDR2 is YYEKEE (reference sequence). Trimming shortened V by 0 bases and J by 5 bases, and 8 bases separated the two germline ends. This chain's CDR3 is CASSLDGSYGYTF. Written as DNA, the CDR3 is TGTGCCAGCAGCTTGGACGGGAGTTATGGCTACACCTTC.